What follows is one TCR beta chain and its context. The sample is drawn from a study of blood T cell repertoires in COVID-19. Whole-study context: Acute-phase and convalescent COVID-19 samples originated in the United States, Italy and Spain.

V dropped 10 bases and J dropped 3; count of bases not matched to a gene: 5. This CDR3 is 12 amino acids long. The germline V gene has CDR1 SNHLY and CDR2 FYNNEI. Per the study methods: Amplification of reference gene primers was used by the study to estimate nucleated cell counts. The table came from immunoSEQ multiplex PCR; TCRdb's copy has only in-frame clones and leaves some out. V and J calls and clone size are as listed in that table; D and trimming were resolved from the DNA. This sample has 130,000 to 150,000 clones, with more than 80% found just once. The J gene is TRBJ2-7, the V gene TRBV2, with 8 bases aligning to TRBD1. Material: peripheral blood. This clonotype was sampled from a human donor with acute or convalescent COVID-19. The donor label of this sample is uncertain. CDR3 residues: CAIRTGSYEQYV. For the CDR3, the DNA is TGTGCCATTAGGACAGGGAGCTACGAGCAGTACGTC.